This T cell receptor (beta chain) appears in the sequencing data of a study of human T cells and chemical hapten exposure. For the study at large: Application of 0.01% DPC to the upper back was done by patch test, with a reading at 6 days. Small differences in pooled library volume mainly drove the variation in TCR yields per sample.

The time point here: patch test 1, 2 weeks after DPC sensitization. The treatment was: therapeutic diphenylcyclopropenone sensitization with weekly scalp DPC. Total RNA was isolated from unfractionated whole blood. Germline values: CDR1 LGHNA, CDR2 YSLEER. There are 17 residues in the CDR3. J gave up 3 bases and V 0 bases, and 5 bases lay outside the gene matches. TCRdb used MiXCR to reprocess the RACE reads, holding one entry per CDR3 protein. This table has 380,000 or so distinct CDR3 sequences, around 5% appearing once. V and J are TRBV4-3 and TRBJ2-2; 9 positions match TRBD2. This sequence originates from a woman aged 45-60 years with alopecia areata. Some clones in this sample may be carry-over from other donors' samples. The sequences come from whole blood, collected in connection with sensitization to the hapten diphenylcyclopropenone (DPC). The CDR3 sequence: CASSQDSAGGDTGELFF. CDR3 nucleotide sequence: TGCGCCAGCAGCCAAGATTCGGCGGGAGGGGACACCGGGGAGCTGTTTTTT.